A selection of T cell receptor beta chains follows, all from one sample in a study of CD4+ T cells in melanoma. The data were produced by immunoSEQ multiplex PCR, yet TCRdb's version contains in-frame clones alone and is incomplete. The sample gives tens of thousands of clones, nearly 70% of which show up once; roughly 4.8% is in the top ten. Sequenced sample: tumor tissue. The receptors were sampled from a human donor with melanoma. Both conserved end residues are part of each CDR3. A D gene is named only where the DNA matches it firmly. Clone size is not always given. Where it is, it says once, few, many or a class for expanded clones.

TGTGCCAGCAGCGTAGGTCGGGCGGGACAGGGGGATATCCTCCACTTT	CASSVGRAGQGDILHF	TRBD1	-	TRBV9	TRBJ1-6
TGTGCCAGCAGTCAAACTCCCAGCTCCTACGAGCAGTACTTC	CASSQTPSSYEQYF	-	-	TRBV2	TRBJ2-7
TGTGCCTGGTCCGGGGGTCAGGTCTCCTACGAGCAGTACTTC	CAWSGGQVSYEQYF	-	-	TRBV30	TRBJ2-7
TGTGCCAGCAGCTTACGCGGGCAGGAGGTTAACTATGGCTACACCTTC	CASSLRGQEVNYGYTF	-	-	TRBV13	TRBJ1-2
TGTGCCAGCAGCGCTGACCACCGGGACACTCGAGGGAGATTCTTT	CASSADHRDTRGRFF	-	-	TRBV9	TRBJ1-1
TGTGCCAGCAGACCGGGGGGCAGGTCACCCCTCCACTTT	CASRPGGRSPLHF	-	many	TRBV27	TRBJ1-6
TGCAGCGTTGAAGTCCAGGGGCACTATGGCTACACCTTC	CSVEVQGHYGYTF	-	-	TRBV29-1	TRBJ1-2
TGTGCCAGCAGCCAAGTCCGACAGCTATCCTACGAGCAGTACTTC	CASSQVRQLSYEQYF	-	-	TRBV4-2	TRBJ2-7
TGTGCCAGCAGCTTAGCGGGGGGGGCCGAGAACTTC	CASSLAGGAENF	TRBD2	-	TRBV6-5	TRBJ2-7
TGTGCCAGCAGCTTAAGGGGCGAGCAGTACTTC	CASSLRGEQYF	-	few	TRBV7-9	TRBJ2-7
TGTGCCAGCAGCCAGAACAGGGGGCGGTCAGATACGCAGTATTTT	CASSQNRGRSDTQYF	TRBD1	-	TRBV13	TRBJ2-3
TGTGCCAGCAGCCCAAACTACTCCTACAATGAGCAGTTCTTC	CASSPNYSYNEQFF	-	-	TRBV7-2	TRBJ2-1
TGTGCCAGCAGTGAGGCCTTAGACCTCTACAATGAGCAGTTCTTC	CASSEALDLYNEQFF	-	-	TRBV25-1	TRBJ2-1
TGCGCCAGCAGCCAACTAGCGGGGGGGCCAATAGATACGCAGTATTTT	CASSQLAGGPIDTQYF	TRBD2	-	TRBV4-3	TRBJ2-3
TGTGCCAGCAGAAGACCCGGTAGCTCCTACAATGAGCAGTTCTTC	CASRRPGSSYNEQFF	-	-	TRBV27	TRBJ2-1
TGTGCCAGCAGTGAAGCTTCCGGCCTCAGCTCCTACGAGCAGTACTTC	CASSEASGLSSYEQYF	-	-	TRBV6-1	TRBJ2-7
TGTGCCAGCAGCTTAGATTGGTCCTACAATGAGCAGTTCTTC	CASSLDWSYNEQFF	-	-	TRBV7-2	TRBJ2-1
TGTGCCAGCAGTAATCGGGCATTGGGGACTGAAGCTTTCTTT	CASSNRALGTEAFF	-	-	TRBV27	TRBJ1-1
TGTGCCAGCTCGAGCACAGGGTGGGACGAGCAGTACTTC	CASSSTGWDEQYF	-	-	TRBV18	TRBJ2-7
TGTGCAAGTCGCTTAGCCGCAAAAAGAGAAGCTTTCTTT	CASRLAAKREAFF	-	few	TRBV12-2	TRBJ1-1
TGTGCCAGCAGCTTAGTCCGGCAGGTATCTAATCAGCCCCAGCATTTT	CASSLVRQVSNQPQHF	-	-	TRBV7-8	TRBJ1-5
TGTGCCACATCCGGGACAATCCATCAGCCCCAGCATTTT	CATSGTIHQPQHF	-	-	TRBV28	TRBJ1-5
TGCGCCAGCAGCTGGGGGACTAGCGGCTCGCCGGGCCAAGAGACCCAGTACTTC	CASSWGTSGSPGQETQYF	TRBD2	few	TRBV5-1	TRBJ2-5
TGTGCCAGCAGCTTGCCCGGTAACGACAATGAGCAGTTCTTC	CASSLPGNDNEQFF	-	-	TRBV5-5	TRBJ2-1
TGTGCCAGCTCACCGTCGGCAGCGGATTATGGCTACACCTTC	CASSPSAADYGYTF	-	-	TRBV18	TRBJ1-2
TGTGCCAGCAGCCCGCGGGGACCGCCGAATGAAAAACTGTTTTTT	CASSPRGPPNEKLFF	-	few	TRBV7-3	TRBJ1-4
TGTGCCAGCAGCTTGAGGTCAGACAACCGGTACTACGAGCAGTACTTC	CASSLRSDNRYYEQYF	-	few	TRBV5-6	TRBJ2-7
TGTGCCAGCAGTGAGCCGTTCGGGATCAGCACAGATACGCAGTATTTT	CASSEPFGISTDTQYF	-	-	TRBV2	TRBJ2-3
TGCGCCAGCAGCTTGGTGGAGGGGGCGAGGTCCTACGAGCAGTACTTC	CASSLVEGARSYEQYF	-	-	TRBV5-1	TRBJ2-7
TGCGCCAGCAGCCCAGGGCTGGCGGTTGGCTACACCTTC	CASSPGLAVGYTF	-	few	TRBV4-3	TRBJ1-2
TGTGCCAGCAGCCGGACAGGCTACAATCAGCCCCAGCATTTT	CASSRTGYNQPQHF	TRBD1	-	TRBV5-6	TRBJ1-5
TGTGCCAGTAGTGGATATGGCTACACCTTC	CASSGYGYTF	-	few	TRBV19	TRBJ1-2
TGTGCCAGTAGTAGACTAGCGGGGGGGCAGTCCGGGGAGCTGTTTTTT	CASSRLAGGQSGELFF	TRBD2	-	TRBV19	TRBJ2-2
TGTGCCAGTAGTATTTGGGACAGATACACTGAAGCTTTCTTT	CASSIWDRYTEAFF	TRBD1	many	TRBV19	TRBJ1-1
TGTGCCAGCATCGGAGGGTGGGACACCATATATTTT	CASIGGWDTIYF	-	once	TRBV6-6	TRBJ1-3
TGTGCCAGCAGCTTGGGTGAGGCGGACTCCTTTTCCTACGAGCAGTACTTC	CASSLGEADSFSYEQYF	-	-	TRBV5-6	TRBJ2-7
TGTGCCAGCGTGGCCCAAATCGGAGATCAGCCCCAGCATTTT	CASVAQIGDQPQHF	-	-	TRBV6-1	TRBJ1-5
TGTGCCAGCAGCTTGGGGTCTTTATACGGGGAAACAGACGACTACACCTTC	CASSLGSLYGETDDYTF	-	-	TRBV7-2	TRBJ1-2
TGTGCCAGCAGCTTAGTCGCGGCTAACTATGGCTACACCTTC	CASSLVAANYGYTF	-	-	TRBV7-8	TRBJ1-2
TGTGCCAGCAGCTTGCGGGGTTCTGAAGCTTTCTTT	CASSLRGSEAFF	-	-	TRBV5-6	TRBJ1-1
TGTGCCAGCTCACCCTCGACAGGGGACTACGAGCAGTACTTC	CASSPSTGDYEQYF	TRBD1	-	TRBV18	TRBJ2-7
TGTGCCAGCAACAGGGTTTCTGATTCACCCCTCCACTTT	CASNRVSDSPLHF	-	few	TRBV7-2	TRBJ1-6
TGTGCCAGCAGTGAAGATATGTACACTGAAGCTTTCTTT	CASSEDMYTEAFF	-	-	TRBV2	TRBJ1-1
TGCGCCAGCAGCACGGGAGTGAACACTGAAGCTTTCTTT	CASSTGVNTEAFF	-	medium-sized	TRBV5-1	TRBJ1-1
TGCGCCAGCAGCCAAGAAGTAGCGGGGGGGTTCACCGGGGAGCTGTTTTTT	CASSQEVAGGFTGELFF	TRBD2	few	TRBV4-3	TRBJ2-2
TGTGCCAGCAGTCCAACGCGGCGTGATACGCAGTATTTT	CASSPTRRDTQYF	-	-	TRBV27	TRBJ2-3
TGTGCCTTAACGGGACAGGGGAAATACGAGCAGTACTTC	CALTGQGKYEQYF	TRBD1	medium-sized	TRBV30	TRBJ2-7
TGTGCCAGTAGTACGAGGGGGCCCGGGGAGCTGTTTTTT	CASSTRGPGELFF	TRBD1	few	TRBV19	TRBJ2-2
TGCGCCAGCAGTGGGGGAGGCGGGGGTGACGAGCAGTACTTC	CASSGGGGGDEQYF	TRBD2	-	TRBV5-1	TRBJ2-7
TGTGCCAGCAGCTTAGGGTCGGGACAGGGGGACACCGGGGAGCTGTTTTTT	CASSLGSGQGDTGELFF	TRBD1	-	TRBV5-5	TRBJ2-2
TGTGCCAGTAGTCTCCTTCCGGGACTCGAGCAGGATGGCTACACCTTC	CASSLLPGLEQDGYTF	-	-	TRBV19	TRBJ1-2
TGTGCCAGCAGTGAAGCGCTTTCGGGGACCCAGTACTTC	CASSEALSGTQYF	-	-	TRBV2	TRBJ2-5
TGTGCCTGGATAACGGACACCTACGAGCAGTACTTC	CAWITDTYEQYF	-	-	TRBV30	TRBJ2-7
TGTGCCAGCAGCTTGGGCAGGGACTCCAGGGGTACAGATACGCAGTATTTT	CASSLGRDSRGTDTQYF	-	-	TRBV5-8	TRBJ2-3
TGTGCCAGCCAAAAGGGGGTCGAAGAGCAGTTCTTC	CASQKGVEEQFF	-	once	TRBV2	TRBJ2-1
TGTGCCAGCAGCTGGGGAGGTGGCACTGAAGCTTTCTTT	CASSWGGGTEAFF	-	-	TRBV11-2	TRBJ1-1
TGTGCCAGCAGTTACGGAGGAGGGGGCCCCTACGAGCAGTACTTC	CASSYGGGGPYEQYF	-	-	TRBV6-5	TRBJ2-7
TGCGCCAGCAGCTACTCCGGGGGGCAGGACAATGAGCAGTTCTTC	CASSYSGGQDNEQFF	-	-	TRBV5-1	TRBJ2-1